The source of this T cell receptor (beta chain) is a study of T cells after yellow fever vaccination. Synthesis of TCR cDNA relied on 5'RACE template switching, which attached a universal primer site and UMIs. TCRdb used MiXCR to reprocess the 5' RACE reads, holding one entry per CDR3 protein. The sample has about 32,000 distinct CDR3 sequences; 6.5% to 8% are singletons. This clonotype was picked up many times. Between the trimmed V and J ends, which lost 0 bases and 2 bases, there was a span of 8 bases. The germline V gene encodes CDR1 SGDLS and CDR2 YYNGEE. The CDR3 is 14 amino acids. V is TRBV9 and J is TRBJ1-2; weak D call: TRBD1 (5 bases). Here the sequenced sample was PBMCs, either bulk or a sorted T-cell subset (CD4+, CD8+, memory, or dextramer-sorted; not recorded which), taken on the day of the first yellow fever vaccination. This TCR was recovered from a man younger than 30 who received the YFV17D yellow fever vaccine. CDR3 sequence: CASSVAGQNYGYTF. The DNA for the CDR3 is TGTGCCAGCAGCGTAGCAGGGCAGAACTATGGCTACACCTTC.